The rows below give T cell receptor beta chains drawn from one sample of a study of shared clonotypes between healthy human individuals. Some clones are missing from TCRdb's copy, which holds only in-frame ones; the method was immunoSEQ multiplex PCR. In the table there are some 1,400,000 clones, around 97% of which are singletons. Sequencing used naive CD4+ T cells sorted from blood. Receptor source: a man younger than 40 in good health. The CDR3 runs from the conserved cysteine through the conserved F or W. The order of the fields is V gene, D gene, clone size, CDR3 length, J gene, CDR3 protein, CDR3 DNA. D genes are given only for firm matches. Some rows mark clone size as missing; the rest say once, few, many or name a class of expanded clone.

TRBV30	NA	NA	14	TRBJ1-1	CAWISNRGNTEAFF	TGTGCCTGGATTTCAAATAGGGGGAACACTGAAGCTTTCTTT
TRBV25-1	NA	NA	16	TRBJ2-3	CASSDSGPSLTDTQYF	TGTGCCAGCAGTGACTCGGGTCCCTCCCTCACAGATACGCAGTATTTT
TRBV7-9	NA	NA	14	TRBJ2-1	CASSDREPGNEQFF	TGTGCCAGCAGTGATCGAGAACCAGGGAATGAGCAGTTCTTC
TRBV6-5	NA	NA	15	TRBJ1-1	CASSYSGGLNTEAFF	TGTGCCAGCAGTTACTCTGGGGGGCTGAACACTGAAGCTTTCTTT
TRBV27	NA	NA	13	TRBJ2-7	CASSLPPYFEQYF	TGTGCCAGCAGTTTGCCCCCCTATTTCGAGCAGTACTTC
TRBV27	TRBD1	once	14	TRBJ2-7	CASNPTGETYEQYF	TGTGCCAGCAATCCTACAGGGGAAACCTACGAGCAGTACTTC
TRBV15	NA	NA	17	TRBJ2-2	CATSSASGHINTGELFF	TGTGCCACCAGCAGTGCCTCGGGACACATAAACACCGGGGAGCTGTTTTTT
TRBV9	NA	few	14	TRBJ2-7	CASSVDQGGYEQYF	TGTGCCAGCAGCGTAGACCAGGGGGGCTACGAGCAGTACTTC
TRBV28	NA	NA	13	TRBJ2-7	CASSPGFSYEQYF	TGTGCCAGCAGTCCCGGGTTCTCCTACGAGCAGTACTTC
TRBV7-8	NA	NA	17	TRBJ1-5	CASSLADTPVLTWTQHF	TGTGCCAGCAGCTTAGCGGACACTCCCGTCCTTACTTGGACCCAGCATTTT
TRBV15	NA	NA	19	TRBJ1-2	CATSRDLSKGRQRSYGYTF	TGTGCCACCAGCAGAGATTTGAGTAAGGGTCGACAACGAAGCTATGGCTACACCTTC
TRBV18	TRBD1	NA	11	TRBJ1-4	CASSPGQALFF	TGTGCCAGCTCCCCGGGACAGGCCCTGTTTTTT
TRBV19	NA	NA	15	TRBJ2-3	CASSMRPGRTDTQYF	TGTGCCAGTAGTATGAGACCAGGGAGAACAGATACGCAGTATTTT
TRBV18	NA	once	14	TRBJ1-2	CASSPLDGNYGYTF	TGTGCCAGCTCACCTCTCGACGGAAACTATGGCTACACCTTC
TRBV28	NA	NA	16	TRBJ2-3	CASSLSPLLNTDTQYF	TGTGCCAGCAGTTTGTCCCCTCTATTGAACACAGATACGCAGTATTTT
TRBV19	NA	NA	15	TRBJ1-4	CASTTGSLFQEKLFF	TGTGCCAGTACCACAGGGTCCCTCTTTCAAGAAAAACTGTTTTTT
TRBV28	TRBD2	NA	17	TRBJ2-7	CASSFGLAGGNIYEQYF	TGTGCCAGCAGTTTCGGACTAGCGGGGGGAAATATCTACGAGCAGTACTTC
TRBV5-1	NA	NA	15	TRBJ2-2	CASSLRGGYTGELFF	TGCGCCAGCAGCTTGAGAGGGGGGTACACCGGGGAGCTGTTTTTT
TRBV10-1	TRBD2	NA	15	TRBJ2-3	CASSEISGRSDTQYF	TGCGCCAGCAGTGAGATTAGCGGGAGATCTGATACGCAGTATTTT
TRBV29-1	NA	NA	15	TRBJ2-5	CSASWGTGAQETQYF	TGCAGCGCCTCTTGGGGGACTGGAGCTCAAGAGACCCAGTACTTC
TRBV5-5	TRBD1	NA	17	TRBJ1-4	CASSLRGQGYSWEKLFF	TGTGCCAGCAGCCTGAGGGGACAGGGGTATTCGTGGGAAAAACTGTTTTTT
TRBV2	TRBD2	NA	15	TRBJ2-2	CASSQAGANTGELFF	TGTGCCAGCAGTCAGGCGGGAGCGAACACCGGGGAGCTGTTTTTT
TRBV6-5	NA	NA	14	TRBJ2-7	CASSPLGRNNEQYF	TGTGCCAGCAGCCCCCTCGGACGGAACAACGAGCAGTACTTC
TRBV4-2	NA	once	16	TRBJ2-4	CASSPLSLESKNIQYF	TGTGCCAGCAGCCCTCTTTCACTGGAATCCAAAAACATTCAGTACTTC
TRBV9	NA	NA	15	TRBJ1-1	CASSPHLGGGTEAFF	TGTGCCAGCAGCCCCCACCTCGGGGGAGGGACTGAAGCTTTCTTT
TRBV9	TRBD2	NA	19	TRBJ2-5	CASSRSGLAGVRGEETQYF	TGTGCCAGCAGCCGCTCGGGACTAGCGGGAGTGAGAGGGGAAGAGACCCAGTACTTC
TRBV6-1	TRBD2	NA	14	TRBJ2-3	CASRQAGGPDTQYF	TGTGCCAGCAGGCAAGCGGGAGGGCCGGATACGCAGTATTTT
TRBV4-1	TRBD2	NA	16	TRBJ2-1	CASSQVGASGRVEQFF	TGCGCCAGCAGCCAAGTAGGAGCTAGCGGGAGGGTTGAGCAGTTCTTC
TRBV5-1	TRBD1	NA	15	TRBJ1-1	CASSLVDRGNTEAFF	TGCGCCAGCAGCTTGGTGGACAGGGGGAACACTGAAGCTTTCTTT
TRBV10-1	TRBD2	NA	16	TRBJ2-7	CASSEKTSGRMNEQYF	TGCGCCAGCAGTGAGAAGACTAGCGGGAGAATGAACGAGCAGTACTTC
TRBV5-4	NA	NA	13	TRBJ1-2	CASSLRFADGYTF	TGTGCCAGCAGCCTCCGTTTCGCTGATGGCTACACCTTC